Below are 9 T cell receptor beta chains sequenced from a single sample in a study of response to subunit inactivated influenza vaccine. TCRdb independently ran MiXCR on the RT-PCR reads; one entry per CDR3 protein. The data contain fewer than 400,000 distinct CDR3 sequences, 21% of them singletons. The sample here was PBMCs from blood, taken 21 months after vaccination. The receptor set was obtained from a man aged 45 to 75 who received an inactivated influenza vaccine.

This clonotype is a singleton in its sample. The V call is TRBV4-1, the J call TRBJ2-2; 9 bases align to TRBD1. Germline CDR1 reads MGHRA; CDR2 reads YSYEKL. V dropped 4 bases and J dropped 2; count of bases not matched to a gene: 8. The CDR3 totals 17 residues. CDR3 coding DNA: TGCGCCAGCAGCCGATCTCCGGGACAGGGCAACACCGGGGAGCTGTTTTTT. Translation gives CASSRSPGQGNTGELFF.

This clonotype was observed at least ten times. The CDR3 reads CSVGGRGRTEAFF. In nucleotides, the CDR3 is TGCAGCGTTGGGGGCAGGGGGCGCACTGAAGCTTTCTTT. The genes are TRBV29-1 and TRBJ1-1; 8 nucleotides line up with TRBD1. Germline V gene sequence: CDR1 SQVTM, CDR2 ANQGSEA. V shed 4 bases, J shed 4 bases, and the junction held 5 bases outside the gene matches. The CDR3 extends over 13 amino acids.

This clonotype showed up many times. This CDR3 is CASSPTGGRGAFF. The CDR3 nucleotides are TGTGCCAGCAGCCCTACGGGGGGCCGAGGAGCTTTCTTT. The rearrangement uses TRBV7-9 and TRBJ1-1, with TRBD1 as a possible D gene (6 bases). The CDR3 sequence is 13 residues long. From germline, CDR1 is SEHNR and CDR2 FQNEAQ (reference sequence). V gave up 5 bases and J gave up 10 bases, with 17 bases separating them.

The table lists this clonotype with many counts. The rearrangement uses TRBV5-1 and TRBJ1-4; 10 bases are shared with TRBD1. V dropped 4 bases and J dropped 0; count of bases not matched to a gene: 3. The CDR3 contains 16 residues. Per the germline V gene, CDR1 is SGHRS and CDR2 is YFSETQ. CDR3 residues: CASSPGTGATNEKLFF. In DNA, the CDR3 is TGCGCCAGCAGCCCCGGGACAGGGGCAACTAATGAAAAACTGTTTTTT.

This clonotype was counted a few times. The gene calls are TRBV29-1 and TRBJ1-2; D gene ambiguous. This CDR3 contains 13 residues. Trimming left V 6 bases short and J 2 bases short, with 13 bases between. The V gene's germline CDR1 is SQVTM and CDR2 ANQGSEA. As DNA, the CDR3 is TGCAGCGTAGAGGAAACGAACAACTATGGCTACACCTTC. Encoded protein: CSVEETNNYGYTF. Full variable domain (outside the CDR3, taken from reference TRBV29-1 and TRBJ1-2): SAVISQKPSRDICQRGTSLTIQCQVDSQVTMMFWYRQQPGQSLTLIATANQGSEATYESGFVIDKFPISRPNLTFSTLTVSNMSPEDSSIYLCSVEETNNYGYTFGSGTRLTVV.

The chain joins TRBV5-1 to TRBJ2-1, with 15 bases that match TRBD2. The J segment lost 9 bases and the V segment lost 4 bases, leaving 11 bases of the junction unmatched. Germline values: CDR1 SGHRS, CDR2 YFSETQ. The CDR3 is 17 residues long. CDR3 DNA sequence: TGCGCCAGCAGCCCAACCCCGGGACTAGCGGGAGGTATTGAGCAGTTCTTC. Encoded protein: CASSPTPGLAGGIEQFF.

This clonotype has just a few counts. The chain employs TRBV5-1 and TRBJ2-3; 10 nucleotides align to TRBD2. The trim removed 0 bases at V and 7 bases at J, leaving 5 bases unmatched. The CDR3 runs to 15 residues. The germline gives CDR1 SGHRS, CDR2 YFSETQ. The CDR3 loop is CASSLDVAGGNTQYF. CDR3 coding DNA: TGCGCCAGCAGCTTGGATGTAGCGGGAGGAAATACGCAGTATTTT.

A note on this clonotype: Since the CDR3 does not end with the conserved phenylalanine or tryptophan, this likely comes from a read error. The DNA is omitted, as the CDR3 cannot be located on it reliably, and the CDR3 follows TCRdb's listing. The V gene is TRBV2, the J gene TRBJ1-4. The CDR3 has 17 residues if both end residues are counted. Per germline, CDR1 SNHLY and CDR2 FYNNEI. CDR3 sequence reads: CASSESVGYATNEKLLL.

The chain has TRBV10-2 and TRBJ2-5; tentative D call: TRBD1 (6 bases). V lost 7 bases, J lost 7 bases, and 19 bases lay in between. This CDR3 comprises 14 residues. From germline, CDR1 is WSHSY and CDR2 SAAADI. Here the CDR3 reads CASKVGARTGTQYF. Here the CDR3 DNA reads TGCGCCAGCAAAGTGGGGGCCCGGACTGGGACCCAGTACTTC.